Listed below are T cell receptor beta chains from one sample, sequenced in a study of blood T cell repertoires in COVID-19. Assay: immunoSEQ multiplex PCR; the TCRdb copy retains only in-frame clones and omits some. Of fewer than 500,000 clones in the sample, about 89% were seen once. Sequenced material: PBMCs or T cells enriched from blood (not recorded which). Receptors originate from a man aged 30-40 years who had recovered from COVID-19. Both conserved end residues are trimmed from each CDR3. Rows may omit the clone size; those that give it use once, few, many or a size class.

V gene | CDR3 length | clone size | CDR3 protein
TRBV29-1 | 9 | NA | SVGTEAGYT
TRBV30 | 12 | NA | AWGVRGLSEKLF
TRBV3-1/TRBV3-2 | 10 | NA | ASSRSWDTQY
TRBV10-3 | 11 | NA | AISDGGSTEAF
TRBV7-2 | 14 | NA | ASSLEVGISGNTIY
TRBV7-8 | 14 | NA | ASSFIQGSGNQPQH
TRBV2 | 13 | NA | ASSPDRGPYQPQH
TRBV6-5 | 13 | NA | ASSYSISENSPLH
TRBV9 | 14 | NA | ASSVERRDTTDTQY
TRBV20-1 | 9 | NA | SASDGDRYT
TRBV9 | 13 | few | ASSKGGTHSYEQY
TRBV5-1 | 14 | NA | ASSSGPGQGEYGYT
TRBV11-2 | 13 | NA | ASSLVGGENSPLH
TRBV6-1 | 11 | NA | ASSEVENSPLH
TRBV9 | 12 | NA | ASMKGVSTDTQY
TRBV30 | 13 | once | AWSVGTYSNQPQH
TRBV5-4 | 18 | NA | ASSLDTSGGARSSYNEQF
TRBV10-3 | 13 | NA | ATSDRGPDNSPLH
TRBV6-5 | 13 | NA | ASSYSGRGGQPQH
TRBV11-2 | 12 | NA | ASSLDPFMGPQH
TRBV12-5 | 10 | NA | ASGPRAVEAF
TRBV14 | 14 | NA | ASSARQGGRNSPLH
TRBV6-5 | 11 | NA | ASSLGANYGYT
TRBV19 | 13 | NA | ASSTLGRSGNTIY
TRBV27 | 11 | NA | ASSLSLGGPLH
TRBV9 | 13 | NA | ASSAGQVPNTEAF
TRBV15 | 11 | NA | ATTGEGGTEAF
TRBV19 | 12 | NA | ASSPGQNYNEQF
TRBV7-2 | 11 | NA | ASSAPGFSPLH
TRBV10-3 | 11 | NA | AIKRQESAEQF
TRBV5-1 | 12 | NA | ASSLTGVGTEAF
TRBV12-3/TRBV12-4 | 10 | NA | ASSLASYEQY
TRBV29-1 | 14 | NA | SVDNPPGRRDYGYT
TRBV6-5 | 13 | NA | ASSMIVTSSYEQY
TRBV7-2 | 12 | NA | ASSRNRVRTEAF
TRBV5-1 | 12 | NA | ASSFGRGKDGYT
TRBV5-1 | 16 | NA | ASSLRQGGNIGQETQY
TRBV3-1/TRBV3-2 | 13 | NA | ASSQGRGMRETQY
TRBV5-4 | 12 | NA | ASKPSGGPETQY
TRBV30 | 14 | NA | AWSGWTGSDNYGYT
TRBV15 | 15 | NA | ATSRRGTGRVRTEAF
TRBV7-7 | 16 | NA | ASSLAKPGQGTNYGYT
TRBV5-4 | 9 | NA | ASGGPDTQY
TRBV10-3 | 13 | NA | AISGIAGAGETQY
TRBV4-2 | 14 | NA | ASSQDFGGQGNGYT
TRBV18 | 12 | once | ASRFLEPNTEAF
TRBV6-1 | 13 | NA | ASSEGQGNYNEQF
TRBV18 | 12 | NA | ASSLGRRDSPLH
TRBV4-3 | 13 | NA | ASSQDRGLEQPQH
TRBV19 | 11 | NA | ASSMGTEKKLF
TRBV6-5 | 11 | NA | ATRDRENSPLH
TRBV11-2 | 14 | NA | ASSLLGRRGGETQY